The 8 T cell receptor beta chains reported below all come from one sample, sequenced in a study of T cells in Graves' hyperthyroidism and ophthalmopathy. What was amplified from RNA transcripts were TCR beta CDR3 regions. HTBI primers were employed in a first-round RT-PCR of the TCR CDR3. TCRdb re-called the multiplex PCR reads through MiXCR, storing one row per CDR3 protein. This repertoire shows almost 600,000 distinct CDR3 sequences, approximately 13% found once; its top ten account for more than 5%. Sample: blood. These receptors all stem from a woman in her twenties or thirties with Graves' hyperthyroidism that later progressed to Graves' ophthalmopathy.

There are a few counts of this clonotype. The J gene is TRBJ1-6, the V gene TRBV28; 7 bases are a match to TRBD1. CDR3 length equals 15 residues. Germline CDR1 MDHEN, CDR2 SYDVKM. V shed 5 bases, J shed 6 bases, and the junction held 7 bases outside the gene matches. DNA of the CDR3: TGTGCCAGCAGTAGGACAGGTTCGGGTAATTCACCCCTCCACTTT. Translation gives CASSRTGSGNSPLHF.

This clonotype was counted between two and nine times. The genes are TRBV6-1 and TRBJ2-4; either TRBD1 or TRBD2 may fit D (6 bases each). V lost 6 bases, J lost 1 base, and 10 bases lay in between. Germline CDR1 reads MNHNS; CDR2 reads SASEGT. This CDR3 has 14 amino acids. In DNA form, the CDR3 reads TGTGCCAGCAGGGAGGGGGGTGCCAAAAACATTCAGTACTTC. This translates into CASREGGAKNIQYF.

Regarding this clonotype: This may be a read error, as it is one base from a much larger clone. This rearrangement joins TRBV2 to TRBJ1-5; D possibly corresponds to TRBD1 (6 bases). The CDR3 spans 12 residues. The germline gives CDR1 SNHLY, CDR2 FYNNEI. The CDR3: CAGSWGHQPQHF. The DNA of the CDR3 is TGTGCCGGCAGTTGGGGGCATCAGCCCCAGCATTTT.

Ten or more counts support this clonotype. The rearrangement joins TRBV20-1 to TRBJ1-1; possible D gene TRBD1, 5 bases. V lost 6 bases and J 1 base, leaving 18 bases between the germline ends. Germline CDR1 and CDR2: DFQATT and SNEGSKA (reference sequence). This CDR3 spans 15 amino acids. As DNA, the CDR3 is TGCAGTGCCCGCCCGGAGGGACCGACGAACACTGAAGCTTTCTTT. Translating it yields CSARPEGPTNTEAFF.

Only one count was recorded for this clonotype. This may be a read error: a much more frequent sequence differs by one nucleotide. The chain recombines TRBV6-1 with TRBJ2-5, with a possible D match to TRBD1 (5 bases). Germline V lookup: CDR1 MNHNS, CDR2 SASEGT. The CDR3 sequence is 15 residues long. The V gene lost 8 bases and the J gene lost 3 bases, with 19 bases spanning the gap. The chain's CDR3 is CASGHPGRVKETQYF. In DNA form, the CDR3 reads TGTGCCAGCGGCCACCCGGGCAGGGTGAAAGAGACCCAGTACTTC.

The V call is TRBV7-8, the J call TRBJ2-1; 9 bases are shared with TRBD2. The CDR3 runs to 17 residues. V lost 2 bases and J lost 0; bases outside the gene matches: 5. CDR1 is SGHVS, CDR2 FQNEAQ, per germline. CDR3 sequence (DNA): TGTGCCAGCAGCTTATTGGCTAGCGGGACCTCCTACAATGAGCAGTTCTTC. This sequence encodes CASSLLASGTSYNEQFF.

This clonotype appeared many times. The V call is TRBV12-3 or TRBV12-4, the J call TRBJ1-1, with D possibly being TRBD1 (6 bases). Trimming took 7 bases from V and 6 from J, leaving 12 bases between them. This CDR3 has 12 amino acids. Written as DNA, the CDR3 is TGTGCCAGCAATCCCGGGGGCGCTGAAGCTTTCTTT. Translated, it gives CASNPGGAEAFF.

In this sample, this clonotype turned up many times. CDR3 coding DNA: TGTGCCAGCAGTCCCCAGGGACGGATTTTAGAAAAACTGTTTTTT. This encodes CASSPQGRILEKLFF. The chain employs TRBV12-3 or TRBV12-4 and TRBJ1-4; tentatively, D is TRBD1 (5 bases). This CDR3 spans 15 amino acids. With 5 bases removed from V and 8 bases from J, the gap between germline ends came to 18 bases.